Presented here are 7 T cell receptor beta chains from one specimen sequenced in a study of blood T cell repertoires in COVID-19. TCRdb's copy holds only in-frame clones and misses some; the assay was immunoSEQ multiplex PCR. The data show roughly 380,000 clones, around nine tenths seen once. Sequences were obtained from PBMCs or T cells enriched from blood (not recorded which). The receptors were gathered from a woman aged 25 to 39 who had been exposed to COVID-19.

V is TRBV11-3 and J is TRBJ2-1; 13 bases agree with TRBD2. V was clipped by 2 bases and J by 0 bases; unmatched bases: 10. The CDR3 covers 20 residues. CDR1 is SGHNT and CDR2 is YENEEA in the germline V gene. The CDR3 DNA follows: TGTGCCAGCAGCTTACCCCCGGGACTAGCGGGGACGAGCTCCTACAATGAGCAGTTCTTC. Amino acid sequence: CASSLPPGLAGTSSYNEQFF.

This clone was detected only once. V is TRBV19 and J is TRBJ2-7; TRBD1 aligns across 7 bases. The CDR3 has 10 residues. Germline CDR1 reads LNHDA; CDR2 reads SQIVND (reference sequence). V dropped 10 bases and J dropped 6; count of bases not matched to a gene: 3. The CDR3 nucleotides are TGTGCCAACGAGGGGGCCGAGCAGTACTTC. Translation: CANEGAEQYF.

V is TRBV2 and J is TRBJ1-5; a weak D match, TRBD1 (5 bases). V dropped 0 bases and J dropped 6 bases, with 12 bases sitting between them. CDR3 size: 15 residues. In germline, CDR1 is SNHLY, CDR2 FYNNEI. This CDR3 is CASSEALGTSQPQHF. Written as DNA, the CDR3 is TGTGCCAGCAGTGAAGCGCTCGGGACTTCTCAGCCCCAGCATTTT.

This rearrangement joins TRBV29-1 to TRBJ1-3, with a tentative D call TRBD1 (6 bases). There are 15 residues in the CDR3. V lost 4 bases, J lost 1 base, and 14 bases lay in between. CDR1 and CDR2 from the germline V gene are SQVTM and ANQGSEA. CDR3 DNA sequence: TGCAGCGTTGGTCCAGGGGCCCCTTCTGGAAACACCATATATTTT. Residues: CSVGPGAPSGNTIYF.

This chain joins TRBV13 and TRBJ2-6; 9 bases align to TRBD1. CDR3 length equals 18 residues. From germline, CDR1 is PRHDT and CDR2 FYEKMQ (reference sequence). V lost 5 bases and J lost 0; bases outside the gene matches: 8. This CDR3 is CASSPRDRADSGANVLTF. CDR3 bases: TGTGCCAGCAGCCCCCGGGACAGGGCCGACTCTGGGGCCAACGTCCTGACTTTC.

This chain uses TRBV7-3 with TRBJ2-1; possibly TRBD1 for D (5 bases). The germline gives CDR1 SGHTA, CDR2 FQGTGA. Trimming stripped 0 bases from V and 8 bases from J, with 14 bases between. The CDR3 loop spans 15 amino acids. CDR3 DNA sequence: TGTGCCAGCAGCTTAACGGGTGGCCAGGGTTATGAGCAGTTCTTC. It codes for CASSLTGGQGYEQFF.

This chain joins TRBV14 and TRBJ2-1; D call uncertain. V was shortened by 4 bases and J by 0 bases, with 10 bases between the two germline ends. This CDR3 has 15 amino acids. Germline-derived CDR1 and CDR2 are SGHDN and FVKESK. The CDR3 nucleotides are TGTGCCAGCAGCCCCTTTAGAAGCTCCTACAATGAGCAGTTCTTC. This encodes CASSPFRSSYNEQFF.